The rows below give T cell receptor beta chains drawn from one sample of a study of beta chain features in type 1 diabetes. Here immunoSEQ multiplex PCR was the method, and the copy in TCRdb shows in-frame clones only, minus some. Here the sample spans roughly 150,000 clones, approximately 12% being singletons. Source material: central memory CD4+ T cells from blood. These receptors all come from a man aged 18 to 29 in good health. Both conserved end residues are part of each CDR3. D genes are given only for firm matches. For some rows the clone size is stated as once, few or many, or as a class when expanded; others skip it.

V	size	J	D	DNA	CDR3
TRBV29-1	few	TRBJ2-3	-	TGCAGCGTTGGGGCCGGCACAGATACGCAGTATTTT	CSVGAGTDTQYF
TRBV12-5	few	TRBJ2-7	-	TGTGCTAGTGGTGGGGGTGTAGGAGACGAGCAGTACTTC	CASGGGVGDEQYF
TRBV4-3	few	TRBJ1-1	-	TGCGCCAGCAGCCAAAAGGGTGGAACTGAAGCTTTCTTT	CASSQKGGTEAFF
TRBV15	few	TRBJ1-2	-	TGTGCCACCAGCAGAGATATACAGGCCACAATCTTC	CATSRDIQATIF
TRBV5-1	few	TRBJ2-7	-	TGCGCCAGCAGCTCCCCTGGGACCTTCTACGAGCAGTACTTC	CASSSPGTFYEQYF
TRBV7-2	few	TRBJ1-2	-	TGTGCCAGCAGCAGGTTACGGGCCAGCTATGGCTACACCTTC	CASSRLRASYGYTF
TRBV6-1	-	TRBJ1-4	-	TGTGCCAGCAGAAACCTAGGGCGGCATGGAAAACTGTTTTTT	CASRNLGRHGKLFF
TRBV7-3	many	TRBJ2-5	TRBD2	TGTGCCAGCAGCGCGGGACTAGCGGCCCAAGAGACCCAGTACTTC	CASSAGLAAQETQYF
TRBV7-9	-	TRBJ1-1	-	TGTGCCAGCAGTCACCGGGACGCCCGAGCTTTCTTT	CASSHRDARAFF
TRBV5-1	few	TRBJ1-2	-	TGCGCCAGCAGCTTGCTAAGCACGGGCTATGGCTACACCTTC	CASSLLSTGYGYTF
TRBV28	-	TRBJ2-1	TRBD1	TGTGCCAGCAGTTCTTACAGGGGTAGTAATGAGCAGTTCTTC	CASSSYRGSNEQFF
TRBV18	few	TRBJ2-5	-	TGTGCCAGCTCATCCAGGGACCAAGAGACCCAGTACTTC	CASSSRDQETQYF
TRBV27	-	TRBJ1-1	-	TGTGCCAGCAGTTTTACGATGTCCGATGAAGCTTTCTTT	CASSFTMSDEAFF
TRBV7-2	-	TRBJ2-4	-	TGTGCCAGCAGCTTCCCCCAGGGGGCCAAAAACATTCAGTACTTC	CASSFPQGAKNIQYF
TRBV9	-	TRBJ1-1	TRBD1	TGTGCCAGCAGCCCAGGGGGTAGGACTGAAGCTTTCTTT	CASSPGGRTEAFF
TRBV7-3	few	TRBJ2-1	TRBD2	TGTGCCAGCAGCTCGCCGGGACTAGCAAGTCCCAATGAGCAGTTCTTC	CASSSPGLASPNEQFF